These 7 T cell receptor beta chains were all obtained from the same sample, sequenced in a study of shared clonotypes between healthy human individuals. Profiling relied on immunoSEQ multiplex PCR, and the TCRdb table lists in-frame clones only, not all of them. The table includes about 550,000 clones, about 95% detected once. CD45RO-negative cells were positively selected for CCR7, leaving out terminally differentiated effector memory CD45RA+ cells. The sample was naive CD8+ T cells sorted from blood. These receptors came from a young woman in good health.

The CDR3 region is CATSTRGHEQYF. The CDR3 bases are TGTGCCACCAGCACCCGGGGGCACGAGCAGTACTTC. J is TRBJ2-7 and V is TRBV15; the D gene could be TRBD1 or TRBD2 (6 bases each). CDR3 size: 12 residues. Germline V gene sequence: CDR1 LNHNV, CDR2 YYDKDF (reference sequence). V lost 4 bases to trimming and J lost 5 bases, with 9 bases between them.

The chain couples TRBV19 to TRBJ1-5, with TRBD1 matching 7 bases. The CDR3 consists of 17 residues. V was pared by 4 bases and J by 5 bases, with 14 bases of the junction left unmatched. From germline, CDR1 is LNHDA and CDR2 SQIVND (reference sequence). The CDR3 nucleotides are TGTGCCAGTAGTACCCCTCTGACAGGGTTAGGGGATCAGCCCCAGCATTTT. This codes for CASSTPLTGLGDQPQHF.

This chain uses TRBV27 with TRBJ1-2, with 11 bases lining up with TRBD1. The CDR3 runs to 16 residues. Germline CDR1 MNHEY, CDR2 SMNVEV (reference sequence). Trimming took 2 bases from V and 4 from J; bases not matched to a gene: 6. CDR3 region: CASSLKGDRGFYGYTF. DNA for the CDR3: TGTGCCAGCAGTTTAAAGGGGGACAGGGGGTTCTATGGCTACACCTTC.

This chain connects TRBV21-1 to TRBJ2-7; the table's D call TRBD1 went unverified against the DNA. TRBV21-1 counts as a pseudogene. The length of the CDR3 is 14 residues. The chain's CDR3 is CASSKAGRLNEQYF. CDR3 DNA: TGTGCCAGCAGCAAAGCCGGCAGGTTAAACGAGCAGTACTTC.

V and J are TRBV27 and TRBJ1-2, with D possibly TRBD1 on 5 matching bases. V dropped 8 bases and J dropped 8 bases, with 15 bases sitting between them. Per the germline V gene, CDR1 is MNHEY and CDR2 is SMNVEV (reference sequence). This CDR3 spans 12 amino acids. The CDR3 reads CASGAGREGYTF. For the CDR3, the DNA is TGTGCCAGCGGGGCGGGGAGGGAGGGCTACACCTTC.

V usage is TRBV15 and J usage is TRBJ2-1, with D perhaps matching TRBD2 (6 bases). The CDR3 totals 15 residues. Trimming removed 1 base from V and 3 bases from J, with 10 bases in between. The germline V gene encodes CDR1 LNHNV and CDR2 YYDKDF (reference sequence). The DNA of the CDR3 is TGTGCCACCAGCAGAGTGGCGGGAAGCTACAATGAGCAGTTCTTC. It is translated as CATSRVAGSYNEQFF. Full variable domain (outside the CDR3, taken from reference TRBV15 and TRBJ2-1): DAMVIQNPRYQVTQFGKPVTLSCSQTLNHNVMYWYQQKSSQAPKLLFHYYDKDFNNEADTPDNFQSRRPNTSFCFLDIRSPGLGDTAMYLCATSRVAGSYNEQFFGPGTRLTVL.

The chain joins TRBV11-3 to TRBJ2-7; 8 bases map to TRBD2. Germline V lookup: CDR1 SGHNT, CDR2 YENEEA. The CDR3 spans 15 residues. Losses at the gene ends were 4 bases for V and 2 bases for J; bases not matched to a gene: 7. The CDR3 nucleotides read TGTGCCAGCAGCTCACCGACTAGCGAACCCTACGAGCAGTACTTC. It translates to CASSSPTSEPYEQYF.